This T cell receptor beta chain was captured by sequencing in a study of post-analysis software for immune sequencing data. As for the study in general: The courses of disease that were included comprised relapsing-remitting, secondary progressive and progressive-relapsing multiple sclerosis. Study observations and caveats: Compared with controls, patients showed significantly lower normalized Chao1 diversity. Higher frequency in patients than in controls was seen for about five TRBV segments, with TRBV5-6, TRBV5-1 and TRBV20-1 among them.

In the case of this clonotype: Its antigen remains unidentified.

TCR beta libraries were prepared from cDNA with unique molecular identifiers. A population of roughly 0.85 to 11 million T cells gave rise to roughly 0.5 million cDNA molecules. TCRdb re-called the PCR reads through MiXCR, storing one row per CDR3 protein. This sample has hundreds of thousands of distinct CDR3 sequences, with roughly 27% found just once. This CDR3 is 15 amino acids long. The ends lost 4 bases at V and 7 bases at J; junction bases unmatched: 13. Germline CDR1 and CDR2: LNHDA and SQIVND (reference sequence). This clonotype was sampled from a girl between 5 and 17 years old with multiple sclerosis. This chain links TRBV19 with TRBJ2-7; 7 positions match TRBD1. Sequencing input: blood. The chain's CDR3 is CASSTLDRASGEQYF. In nucleotides, the CDR3 is TGTGCCAGTAGTACCCTCGACAGGGCGAGCGGAGAGCAGTACTTC.